The source of this T cell receptor beta chain is a study of blood T cells in healthy people across ages. Study-level points and caveats: The study found TCR beta diversity correlated strongly with naive T cell percentage. Unknown CMV status may confound age-related changes in expanded clones. Long-lived and aged donors differed, with more naive CD4+ cells and higher diversity in the long-lived.

Then a second PCR, running about 6 to 11 cycles, was carried out with a sample-barcoded 5' primer and a J-beta primer mix. A template-switch adaptor with 12 random nucleotides tagged each cDNA molecule. A single record per CDR3 protein comes from TCRdb applying MiXCR to the 5' RACE reads. The profile shows about 1.5 million distinct CDR3 sequences, 40% to 50% of them singletons. With 5 bases clipped from V and 5 bases from J, the junction kept 5 bases outside the gene matches. CDR1 is SGHRS and CDR2 is YFSETQ in the germline V gene. The CDR3 length is 14 residues. This clonotype occurred a few times. No antigen is known for it.

This clonotype was sampled from a woman aged 18-29 years in good health. This rearrangement joins TRBV5-1 to TRBJ2-1, with 9 bases that match TRBD2. The sequenced sample consisted of blood. CDR3 bases: TGCGCCAGCAGTATAGCGGGGGTAAACAATGAGCAGTTCTTC. Encoded protein: CASSIAGVNNEQFF.